This T cell receptor (beta chain) was profiled in a study of T cells in Graves' hyperthyroidism and ophthalmopathy. Study-wide findings and caveats: By a 13 V-J model, ophthalmopathy was set apart from stable hyperthyroidism.

Patients showing uncontrolled infection, other autoimmune disease, pregnancy or lactation were ineligible. The diagnoses drew upon clinical symptoms, serum thyroxine and TRAb, thyroid ultrasound and orbital computed tomography. The CDR3 regions of TCR beta were amplified from RNA transcripts. First-round RT-PCR targeting the TCR CDR3 was performed with the HTBI primer set. A single record per CDR3 protein comes from TCRdb applying MiXCR to the multiplex PCR reads. The sample has 350,000 to 400,000 distinct CDR3 sequences, approximately 15% seen once; the top ten hold 9.5% to 12%. This clonotype was detected many times. Antigen specificity is unknown. Sequenced material: blood. The TCR comes from a woman between 55 and 75 years old with Graves' hyperthyroidism.

The CDR3 DNA follows: TGTGCCAGCAGCTTGGCTCCGGGACTAGCGGCCAATGAGCAGTTCTTC. This sequence encodes CASSLAPGLAANEQFF. This chain uses TRBV12-3 or TRBV12-4 with TRBJ2-1; TRBD2 agrees at 11 bases. J was trimmed by 6 bases and V by 6 bases; bases with no gene match: 10. CDR3 length: 16 amino acids.